The 21 T cell receptor beta chains presented below share a single source sample, sequenced in a study of cytotoxic CD8 clonotypes in ibrutinib-treated CLL. TCRdb keeps only in-frame clones here, not all; method: immunoSEQ multiplex PCR. This sample has around 92,000 clones, with roughly 80% found just once. The input for sequencing was PBMCs, taken after 24 months of ibrutinib treatment. The receptors here all came from a human donor with chronic lymphocytic leukemia.

The chain joins TRBV4-1 to TRBJ2-7; 9 bases agree with TRBD1. The CDR3 spans 15 residues. Germline V gives CDR1 MGHRA, CDR2 YSYEKL. The V and J ends lost 5 bases and 1 base, in that order; junction bases with no gene match: 6. CDR3 DNA: TGCGCCAGCAGCTTAGCCGGGACAGGGTCCTACGAGCAGTACTTC. Translating it yields CASSLAGTGSYEQYF.

The chain combines TRBV7-8 with TRBJ2-1, with D unresolved. Germline V lookup: CDR1 SGHVS, CDR2 FQNEAQ. CDR3 size: 12 residues. Trimming removed 5 bases from V and 7 bases from J, with 9 bases in between. The CDR3 spells CASSPRRNEQFF. Here the CDR3 DNA reads TGTGCCAGCAGCCCCCGTCGGAATGAGCAGTTCTTC. Based on the CDR3 plus reference TRBV7-8 and TRBJ2-1, the full variable domain is GAGVSQSPRYKVAKRGQDVALRCDPISGHVSLFWYQQALGQGPEFLTYFQNEAQLDKSGLPSDRFFAERPEGSVSTLKIQRTQQEDSAVYLCASSPRRNEQFFGPGTRLTVL.

The rearrangement uses TRBV11-1 and TRBJ2-7, with D tentatively TRBD1 (6 bases). The germline V gene has CDR1 SGHAT and CDR2 FQDESV (reference sequence). Trimming removed 0 bases from V and 2 bases from J, with 11 bases in between. The CDR3 length is 15 residues. The DNA of the CDR3 is TGTGCCAGCAGCTTAGCGAGTGGACAGCCCTACGAGCAGTACTTC. Translation: CASSLASGQPYEQYF.

This clone showed up just once. V gene TRBV18 combines with J gene TRBJ2-3; no reliable D call. V shed 4 bases and J shed 2 bases, with 10 bases lying between them. Germline V gene data show CDR1 as KGHSH and CDR2 as LQKENI. This CDR3 is 14 amino acids long. CDR3 sequence (DNA): TGTGCCAGCTCACAAGTAGGAGACACAGATACGCAGTATTTT. Its translation is CASSQVGDTDTQYF.

The J gene is TRBJ1-5, the V gene TRBV19; D gene unclear. V lost 1 base to trimming and J lost 4 bases, with 5 bases between them. From germline, CDR1 is LNHDA and CDR2 SQIVND (reference sequence). The CDR3 spans 13 residues. CDR3 sequence: CASSIAGNQPQHF. The CDR3 coding sequence is TGTGCCAGTAGTATAGCCGGGAATCAGCCCCAGCATTTT.

As to this clone: Other DNA sequences in this sample translate to the same CDR3. The V call is TRBV5-1, the J call TRBJ2-5; D call uncertain. The length of the CDR3 is 11 residues. V dropped 2 bases and J dropped 5 bases, with 4 bases sitting between them. Germline V gene sequence: CDR1 SGHRS, CDR2 YFSETQ. CDR3 loop: CASSLEETQYF. Here the CDR3 DNA reads TGCGCCAGCAGCTTAGAGGAGACCCAGTACTTC.

The J gene is TRBJ2-3, the V gene TRBV5-6, with D perhaps matching TRBD1 (6 bases). The germline V gene has CDR1 SGHDT and CDR2 YYEEEE. Trimming took 2 bases from V and 4 from J, leaving 14 bases between them. The CDR3 runs to 15 residues. CDR3 sequence: CASSLKQGDADTQYF. For the CDR3, the DNA is TGTGCCAGCAGCTTAAAACAGGGAGACGCAGATACGCAGTATTTT.

This chain uses TRBV9 with TRBJ2-1; 10 bases are a match to TRBD2. This CDR3 is 18 amino acids long. Germline trimming cut 2 bases from V and 7 bases from J; bases unmatched to any gene: 15. CDR1 and CDR2 (germline): SGDLS, YYNGEE. CDR3 loop: CASSVPQREGRSYNEQFF. The CDR3 nucleotides read TGTGCCAGCAGCGTCCCTCAGCGGGAGGGCCGGTCGTATAATGAGCAGTTCTTC.

The chain joins TRBV5-3 to TRBJ1-3; D uncertain. TRBV5-3 is placed among ORFs of uncertain function. The CDR3 runs 17 residues. V was shortened by 4 bases and J by 2 bases, with 19 bases between the two germline ends. The DNA of the CDR3 is TGTGCCAGAAGCAGAACTATCCAGTCTGTGGCTGGAAACACCATATATTTT. It specifies CARSRTIQSVAGNTIYF.

The V call is TRBV5-6, the J call TRBJ1-5; D is perhaps TRBD1 (5 bases). The CDR3 spans 15 residues. Germline lookup yields CDR1 SGHDT and CDR2 YYEEEE. Trimming stripped 3 bases from V and 3 bases from J, with 13 bases between. The CDR3 DNA is TGTGCCAGCAGCTGGGGGAGGGCGCCCAATCAGCCCCAGCATTTT. This sequence encodes CASSWGRAPNQPQHF.

This clone was found many times. This sequence joins TRBV18 and TRBJ1-3; TRBD1 matches 7 bases. V was clipped by 2 bases and J by 0 bases; unmatched bases: 7. The CDR3 length is 17 residues. Germline V CDR1 and CDR2: KGHSH, LQKENI. CDR3 amino acids: CASSPSGQINSGNTIYF. The CDR3 DNA is TGTGCCAGCTCACCATCGGGACAGATTAACTCTGGAAACACCATATATTTT.

This clone came up a few times. The V call is TRBV20-1, the J call TRBJ2-7; TRBD1 might be the D (5 bases). V was shortened by 6 bases and J by 9 bases, with 15 bases between the two germline ends. CDR1 is DFQATT and CDR2 is SNEGSKA in the germline V gene (reference sequence). The CDR3 totals 11 residues. CDR3 amino acids: CSARQLPGQYF. CDR3 sequence (DNA): TGCAGTGCAAGACAGCTGCCCGGGCAGTACTTC.

The rearrangement links TRBV9 to TRBJ2-1; D not resolved. The CDR3 is 14 residues long. CDR1 SGDLS and CDR2 YYNGEE come from the germline V gene. V was shortened by 3 bases and J by 0 bases, with 7 bases between the two germline ends. The CDR3 DNA reads TGTGCCAGCAGCGAGGTAACCTCCTACAATGAGCAGTTCTTC. This sequence encodes CASSEVTSYNEQFF.

The V and J genes are TRBV9 and TRBJ2-7, with 8 positions matching TRBD2. Germline loops: CDR1 SGDLS, CDR2 YYNGEE. The CDR3 has 14 residues. V gave up 0 bases and J gave up 7 bases; unmatched junction bases: 6. The CDR3 DNA reads as TGTGCCAGCAGCGTAGCCCTAGCGGGCAAAGAGCAGTACTTC. Translation: CASSVALAGKEQYF.

This chain uses TRBV19 with TRBJ2-3, with D possibly TRBD2 on 6 matching bases. The V end was cut by 3 bases, the J end by 6 bases, with 10 bases between. CDR1 LNHDA and CDR2 SQIVND come from the germline V gene (reference sequence). CDR3 length equals 13 residues. CDR3 nucleotide sequence: TGTGCCAGTAGTATGGGGGGTACGGATACGCAGTATTTT. Amino acid sequence: CASSMGGTDTQYF.

This clone was found once. J is TRBJ2-1 and V is TRBV5-1, with TRBD2 identical over 9 bases. The CDR3 runs to 16 residues. J was trimmed by 4 bases and V by 3 bases; bases with no gene match: 8. CDR1 is SGHRS and CDR2 is YFSETQ in the germline V gene. Here the CDR3 DNA reads TGCGCCAGCAGCTCGCTAGCGGGGCAATCTTACAATGAGCAGTTCTTC. Translation gives CASSSLAGQSYNEQFF.

The chain couples TRBV5-5 to TRBJ1-1; no definite D call. Germline V gives CDR1 SGHKS, CDR2 YYEKEE (reference sequence). The CDR3 extends over 13 amino acids. V was trimmed by 6 bases and J by 1 base, leaving 10 bases between them. The CDR3 reads CASTQQQNTEAFF. CDR3 in DNA: TGTGCCAGCACTCAACAACAGAACACTGAAGCTTTCTTT.

The chain couples TRBV11-2 to TRBJ2-7; possible D gene TRBD2, 5 bases. CDR3 size: 15 residues. Trimming took 0 bases from V and 3 from J, leaving 12 bases between them. CDR1 SGHAT and CDR2 FQNNGV come from the germline V gene. The CDR3 reads CASSLDSASFYEQYF. In DNA form, the CDR3 reads TGTGCCAGCAGCTTAGATAGCGCTAGCTTCTACGAGCAGTACTTC. The variable domain in full, with the rest retrieved from reference TRBV11-2 and TRBJ2-7, is EAGVAQSPRYKIIEKRQSVAFWCNPISGHATLYWYQQILGQGPKLLIQFQNNGVVDDSQLPKDRFSAERLKGVDSTLKIQPAKLEDSAVYLCASSLDSASFYEQYFGPGTRLTVT.

The chain uses TRBV29-1 and TRBJ2-1; D gene unclear. Germline assignment: CDR1 SQVTM and CDR2 ANQGSEA. This CDR3 spans 9 amino acids. V dropped 6 bases and J dropped 14 bases, with 11 bases sitting between them. DNA for the CDR3: TGCAGCGTAGGAATGGATAAGTTCTTC. Amino acid sequence: CSVGMDKFF.

This rearrangement joins TRBV14 to TRBJ2-2, with 7 bases identical to TRBD1. Germline loops: CDR1 SGHDN, CDR2 FVKESK. V was pared by 6 bases and J by 5 bases, with 3 bases of the junction left unmatched. The CDR3 length is 13 residues. DNA for the CDR3: TGTGCCAGCAGATTACAGGGGACCGGGGAGCTGTTTTTT. Amino acid sequence: CASRLQGTGELFF.

The chain couples TRBV10-3 to TRBJ2-7; D perhaps matches TRBD1 (5 bases). Trimming shortened V by 4 bases and J by 0 bases, and 13 bases separated the two germline ends. The CDR3 covers 15 residues. Germline assignment: CDR1 ENHRY and CDR2 SYGVKD. The CDR3 DNA sequence: TGTGCCATCAGTGGGGTGGGGCTGCTCTCCTACGAGCAGTACTTC. Translation: CAISGVGLLSYEQYF.